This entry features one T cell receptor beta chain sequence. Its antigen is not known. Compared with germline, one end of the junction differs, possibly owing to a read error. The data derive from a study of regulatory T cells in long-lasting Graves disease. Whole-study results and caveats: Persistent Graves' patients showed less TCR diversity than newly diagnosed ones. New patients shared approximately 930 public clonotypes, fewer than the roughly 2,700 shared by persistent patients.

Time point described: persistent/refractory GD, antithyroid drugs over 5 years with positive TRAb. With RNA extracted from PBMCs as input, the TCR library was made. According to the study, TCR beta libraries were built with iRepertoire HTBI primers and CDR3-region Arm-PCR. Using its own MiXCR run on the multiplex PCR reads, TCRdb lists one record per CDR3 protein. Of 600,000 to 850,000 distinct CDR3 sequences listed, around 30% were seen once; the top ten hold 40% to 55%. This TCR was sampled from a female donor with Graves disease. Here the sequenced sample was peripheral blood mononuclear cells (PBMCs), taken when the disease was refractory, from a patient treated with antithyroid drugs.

This chain's CDR3 is CSAHRGRNEKLFF. The CDR3 DNA reads TGCAGTGCTCACAGGGGGAGAAATGAAAAACTGTTTTTC. V is TRBV20-1 and J is TRBJ1-4, with TRBD1 matching 8 bases. The germline gives CDR1 DFQATT, CDR2 SNEGSKA (reference sequence). The CDR3 totals 13 residues.